The sequence of this T cell receptor beta chain was determined in a study of CD8 T cells in ankylosing spondylitis. Study conclusions and caveats: Typical of ankylosing spondylitis blood, it appeared, was a TCR beta motif of eight highly homologous variants.

TCRdb used MiXCR to reprocess the 5' RACE reads, holding one entry per CDR3 protein. This table has around 490,000 distinct CDR3 sequences, less than 6% appearing once. The table lists this clonotype with many counts. The antigen remains unidentified. The receptor comes from a male donor with ankylosing spondylitis. The specimen was blood, either unsorted or a sorted T cell fraction (not recorded which).

CDR3 residues: CASRRTGLDGYTF. CDR3 nucleotide sequence: TGCGCCAGCAGAAGGACGGGTTTAGATGGCTACACCTTC. The genes are TRBV4-1 and TRBJ1-2; D is undetermined. The CDR3 has 13 residues. V shed 6 bases and J shed 6 bases, with 14 bases lying between them. Germline V gene sequence: CDR1 MGHRA, CDR2 YSYEKL.